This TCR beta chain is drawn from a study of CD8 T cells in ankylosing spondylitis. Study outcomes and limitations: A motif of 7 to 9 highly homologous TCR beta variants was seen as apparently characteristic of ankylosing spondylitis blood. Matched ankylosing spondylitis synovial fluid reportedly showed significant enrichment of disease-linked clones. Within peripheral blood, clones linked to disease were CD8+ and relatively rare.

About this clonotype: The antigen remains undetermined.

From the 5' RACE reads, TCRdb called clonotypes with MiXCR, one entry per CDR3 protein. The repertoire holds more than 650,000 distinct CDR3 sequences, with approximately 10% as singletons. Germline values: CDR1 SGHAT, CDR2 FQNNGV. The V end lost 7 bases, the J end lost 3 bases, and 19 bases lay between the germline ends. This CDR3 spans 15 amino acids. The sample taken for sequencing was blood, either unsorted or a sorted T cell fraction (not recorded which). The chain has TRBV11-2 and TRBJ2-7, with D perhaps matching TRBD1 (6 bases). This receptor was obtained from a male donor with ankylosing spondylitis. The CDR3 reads CASKTLSGRGYEQYF. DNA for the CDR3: TGTGCCAGCAAAACTCTCTCTGGCAGGGGCTACGAGCAGTACTTC. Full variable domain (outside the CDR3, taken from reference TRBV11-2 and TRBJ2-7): EAGVAQSPRYKIIEKRQSVAFWCNPISGHATLYWYQQILGQGPKLLIQFQNNGVVDDSQLPKDRFSAERLKGVDSTLKIQPAKLEDSAVYLCASKTLSGRGYEQYFGPGTRLTVT.